This is a list of T cell receptor beta chains from one sample in a study of cytomegalovirus exposure and HLA in healthy donors. TCRdb's table, derived via immunoSEQ multiplex PCR, lists solely in-frame clones and lacks some. This table holds 100,000 or so clones, approximately 12% found once. Sequencing was done on a sample of PBMCs. The receptors here all came from a man aged 35 to 55 in good health and CMV-seropositive. Both conserved end residues are part of each CDR3. Each record gives: CDR3 DNA, CDR3 protein, V gene, D gene, J gene, clone size. D genes are given only for firm matches. Not all rows give a size; the values are once, few, many and, for expanded clones, a class.

cdr3_nt: TGCGCCAGCAGCCCACCGACGGTCAGGCCGTCCTACGAGCAGTACTTC
cdr3_aa: CASSPPTVRPSYEQYF
v_call: TRBV5-1
d_call: NA
j_call: TRBJ2-7
clone_size: few

cdr3_nt: TGTGCCAGCAGCGAATACAGGGAGATGGCCTATGGCTACACCTTC
cdr3_aa: CASSEYREMAYGYTF
v_call: TRBV27
d_call: NA
j_call: TRBJ1-2
clone_size: few

cdr3_nt: TGTGCCTGGAGCGCACCCCGGGCAGGGGGCTACGAGCAGTACTTC
cdr3_aa: CAWSAPRAGGYEQYF
v_call: TRBV30
d_call: TRBD1
j_call: TRBJ2-7
clone_size: few

cdr3_nt: TGTGCCAGCAGTGTGGGGACACCCTCTGGAAACACCATATATTTT
cdr3_aa: CASSVGTPSGNTIYF
v_call: TRBV2
d_call: NA
j_call: TRBJ1-3
clone_size: NA

cdr3_nt: TGTGCCAGTACCACTACCTCACGCAGACCTGCACGAAAACTGTTTTTT
cdr3_aa: CASTTTSRRPARKLFF
v_call: TRBV19
d_call: NA
j_call: TRBJ1-4
clone_size: NA

cdr3_nt: TGTGCCAGCAGCCTTCGGACAATTAATAGCAATCAGCCCCAGCATTTT
cdr3_aa: CASSLRTINSNQPQHF
v_call: TRBV7-8
d_call: NA
j_call: TRBJ1-5
clone_size: few

cdr3_nt: TGTGCCAGCAGCCAACCGACACTTGGGACGCAGTATTTT
cdr3_aa: CASSQPTLGTQYF
v_call: TRBV7-3
d_call: NA
j_call: TRBJ2-3
clone_size: few

cdr3_nt: TGTGCCTGGACAGGGCTCACTGAAGCTTTCTTT
cdr3_aa: CAWTGLTEAFF
v_call: TRBV30
d_call: NA
j_call: TRBJ1-1
clone_size: NA

cdr3_nt: TGTGCCAGCACCCTACTAGCAGGAGAGCCAGATACGCAGTATTTT
cdr3_aa: CASTLLAGEPDTQYF
v_call: TRBV5-4
d_call: NA
j_call: TRBJ2-3
clone_size: few

cdr3_nt: TGTGCCAGCAGTGAAGGGGGCTTTCAGCCCCAGCATTTT
cdr3_aa: CASSEGGFQPQHF
v_call: TRBV2
d_call: NA
j_call: TRBJ1-5
clone_size: NA

cdr3_nt: TGTGCCAGCAGCACAGGGGATGGAAACACCATATATTTT
cdr3_aa: CASSTGDGNTIYF
v_call: TRBV2
d_call: TRBD1
j_call: TRBJ1-3
clone_size: few

cdr3_nt: TGTGCCAGCAGTTACTCTGAGGACACCACAGGCGAGCAGTACTTC
cdr3_aa: CASSYSEDTTGEQYF
v_call: TRBV6-6
d_call: NA
j_call: TRBJ2-7
clone_size: NA

cdr3_nt: TGTGCCAGCAGCTTAGGCCGAGGACAGGGGGGCTTCTACGAGCAGTACTTC
cdr3_aa: CASSLGRGQGGFYEQYF
v_call: TRBV7-9
d_call: TRBD1
j_call: TRBJ2-7
clone_size: few

cdr3_nt: TGCGCCAGCAGCTTCGCAGAGAACACTGAAGCTTTCTTT
cdr3_aa: CASSFAENTEAFF
v_call: TRBV5-1
d_call: NA
j_call: TRBJ1-1
clone_size: NA

cdr3_nt: TGCGCCAGTAGCATAACGACAGGGGTGGATACGCAGTATTTT
cdr3_aa: CASSITTGVDTQYF
v_call: TRBV5-1
d_call: TRBD1
j_call: TRBJ2-3
clone_size: few

cdr3_nt: TGTGCCACCAGCAGAGATAATACCGGGGTCGGTGAAAAACTGTTTTTT
cdr3_aa: CATSRDNTGVGEKLFF
v_call: TRBV15
d_call: NA
j_call: TRBJ1-4
clone_size: few

cdr3_nt: TGTGCCAGCAGTGAAGGGGAGGGGCAGGGGAATCAGCCCCAGCATTTT
cdr3_aa: CASSEGEGQGNQPQHF
v_call: TRBV6-1
d_call: NA
j_call: TRBJ1-5
clone_size: few

cdr3_nt: TGTGCCAGCAGCGTAGACGGGGGGCCCAATCAGCCCCAGCATTTT
cdr3_aa: CASSVDGGPNQPQHF
v_call: TRBV9
d_call: NA
j_call: TRBJ1-5
clone_size: NA

cdr3_nt: TGTGCCAGCTCACCGGGACAGCAATACAATGAGCAGTTCTTC
cdr3_aa: CASSPGQQYNEQFF
v_call: TRBV18
d_call: TRBD1
j_call: TRBJ2-1
clone_size: few